The following is a T cell receptor beta chain sequence with its context. Its antigen is not identified. Clones were sequenced by immunoSEQ multiplex PCR, and TCRdb holds only the in-frame ones, with some missing. This sample has around 40,000 clones, with 70% to 90% found just once. V was trimmed by 4 bases and J by 6 bases, leaving 19 bases between them. There are 15 residues in the CDR3. Germline loops: CDR1 MDHEN, CDR2 SYDVKM. Time point meaning: week 5, during vaccination. All doses held 300 ug of mutant IDH1 20-mer peptide, with topical imiquimod. The sample comes from a study of a mutant IDH1 vaccine in newly diagnosed glioma. On the study more broadly: Receipt of radiotherapy, temozolomide, or both preceded the study, and most received both.

The rearrangement joins TRBV28 to TRBJ2-7; D is possibly TRBD1 or TRBD2 (5 bases each). This specimen was PBMCs, taken from a glioma patient whose treatment included an IDH1 peptide vaccine. This TCR came from a man between 40 and 49 years old with glioma. This CDR3 is CASSSPGTRVSEQYF. The CDR3, as DNA: TGTGCCAGCAGTTCGCCCGGGACGCGGGTAAGCGAGCAGTACTTC.